This T cell receptor (beta chain) was documented in a study of cytomegalovirus exposure and HLA in healthy donors. Trimming shortened V by 6 bases and J by 9 bases, and 15 bases separated the two germline ends. This CDR3 region has 14 residues. The germline CDR1 and CDR2 sequences are MNHEY and SVGAGI. Study-wide points: In a later analysis, at a false discovery rate of 0.05, approximately 15,000 TCR beta sequences matched HLA alleles.

PCR was performed using 60 Vbeta and 13 Jbeta primers. Sequencing used immunoSEQ multiplex PCR; TCRdb keeps in-frame clones, though not all of them. The data hold 98,000 or so clones, with roughly 72% observed a single time. As concerns this clone: Antigen: not known.

Sequenced sample: PBMCs. The gene calls are TRBV6-5 and TRBJ1-6; D gene unclear. The sequence was obtained from a young woman in good health and CMV-seropositive. This CDR3 is CASRKTVAGSPLHF. Here the CDR3 DNA reads TGTGCCAGCAGGAAGACGGTAGCGGGTTCACCCCTCCACTTT.